This T cell receptor (beta chain) was retrieved from a study of T-cell memory formation after mild COVID-19. About the study: TCR clusters largely stayed donor specific.

For this clonotype: Antigen: not known.

MiXCR, run by TCRdb on the 5' RACE reads, gives a single entry per CDR3 protein. The top ten clones hold around 5.1% of a sample with 98,000 or so distinct CDR3 sequences, 18% of them seen once. V lost 6 bases, J lost 1 base, and 13 bases lay in between. CDR1 is SGHRS, CDR2 YFSETQ, per germline. The CDR3 spans 14 residues. Findings of the study overall: Clones contracting day 15 to 85 were balanced CD4/CD8; later expanders leaned CD4+. What remained unconfirmed was the SARS-CoV-2 specificity of second-wave clones peaking on day 37. Researchers report contracting CD4+ clones mostly in CM and EM, with CD8+ clones in EMRA.

This sequence was found in a man younger than 30 who had mild COVID-19 (a few samples of this study predate the infection). Cell type and time point are not known. The rearrangement joins TRBV5-1 to TRBJ2-5; a possible D gene is TRBD2 (6 bases). Sequences were obtained from PBMCs or a T cell subset sorted from them (not recorded which). The CDR3: CASNTWGGQETQYF. The CDR3 DNA sequence: TGCGCCAGCAACACGTGGGGAGGCCAAGAGACCCAGTACTTC.